Shown below are 14 T cell receptor beta chains from a single sample sequenced in a study of T cells in Graves' hyperthyroidism and ophthalmopathy. Template material for amplifying TCR beta CDR3 regions consisted of RNA transcripts. A set of HTBI primers served as the primers for a first-round RT-PCR of the TCR CDR3. In TCRdb, the multiplex PCR reads were re-called with MiXCR into one record per CDR3 protein. The sample shows 500,000 or so distinct CDR3 sequences, 15% to 20% of them seen only once. The sequencing input was blood. Every receptor here comes from a woman in her late teens or twenties with Graves' ophthalmopathy.

This clonotype appeared many times. The chain joins TRBV30 to TRBJ2-5, with D possibly called TRBD1 or TRBD2 (5 bases each). The CDR3 has 13 residues. Germline assignment: CDR1 GTSNPN and CDR2 SVGIG (reference sequence). With 0 bases removed from V and 4 bases from J, the gap between germline ends came to 9 bases. This chain's CDR3 is CAWSVGEAETQYF. The CDR3 coding sequence is TGTGCCTGGAGTGTGGGGGAAGCAGAGACCCAGTACTTC.

The sample holds a few counts of this clonotype. This chain joins TRBV9 and TRBJ2-1; no definite D call. The CDR3 consists of 16 residues. Germline CDR1 reads SGDLS; CDR2 reads YYNGEE. V dropped 0 bases and J dropped 0 bases, with 10 bases sitting between them. CDR3 in amino acids: CASSVGLIYSYNEQFF. CDR3 nucleotide sequence: TGTGCCAGCAGCGTAGGGTTGATTTACTCCTACAATGAGCAGTTCTTC.

At least ten counts were recorded for this clonotype. The V gene is TRBV30, the J gene TRBJ1-4; D gene unclear. Between the trimmed V and J ends, which lost 0 bases and 8 bases, there was a span of 4 bases. Germline-derived CDR1 and CDR2 are GTSNPN and SVGIG (reference sequence). This CDR3 region has 11 residues. The CDR3: CAWSVTEKLFF. The CDR3 coding sequence is TGTGCCTGGAGTGTAACCGAAAAACTGTTTTTT.

At least ten counts were recorded for this clonotype. CDR3 coding DNA: TGTGCCAGCAGTACCTTAGCGGGAGGATCCTACAATGAGCAGTTCTTC. Amino acids: CASSTLAGGSYNEQFF. The chain has TRBV28 and TRBJ2-1, with TRBD2 matching 10 bases. The trim removed 5 bases at V and 1 base at J, leaving 5 bases unmatched. The CDR3 totals 16 residues. In germline, CDR1 is MDHEN, CDR2 SYDVKM. The whole variable domain, filled in from reference TRBV28 and TRBJ2-1, reads DVKVTQSSRYLVKRTGEKVFLECVQDMDHENMFWYRQDPGLGLRLIYFSYDVKMKEKGDIPEGYSVSREKKERFSLILESASTNQTSMYLCASSTLAGGSYNEQFFGPGTRLTVL.

The chain joins TRBV6-1 to TRBJ2-5; 8 nucleotides line up with TRBD2. CDR3 length: 15 residues. V trimming: 6 bases; J trimming: 11 bases; junction bases outside the gene matches: 17. Germline CDR1 MNHNS, CDR2 SASEGT. The CDR3 here is CASRISMVAGGLQYF. The CDR3 nucleotides read TGTGCCAGCAGAATCTCTATGGTCGCGGGGGGACTTCAGTACTTC.

This clonotype showed up many times. The V call is TRBV28, the J call TRBJ1-5; TRBD1 matches 8 bases. V lost 6 bases to trimming and J lost 4 bases; unmatched junction nucleotides: 8. The germline V gene encodes CDR1 MDHEN and CDR2 SYDVKM. The CDR3 spans 15 residues. In DNA, the CDR3 is TGTGCCAGCAGGGAGACAGGGGTAGGGAATCAGCCCCAGCATTTT. It codes for CASRETGVGNQPQHF.

This clonotype showed up many times. This chain joins TRBV3-1 and TRBJ1-2, with D possibly matching TRBD1 (6 bases). Trimming removed 0 bases from V and 0 bases from J, with 17 bases in between. Germline assignment: CDR1 LGHDT and CDR2 YNNKEL (reference sequence). The CDR3 covers 18 residues. The CDR3 DNA is TGTGCCAGCAGCCAAGATTCCCGCTCCGGGACAACTAACTATGGCTACACCTTC. This codes for CASSQDSRSGTTNYGYTF.

About this clonotype itself: This may arise from a read error, as a much more abundant clone is one base away. The J gene is TRBJ1-4, the V gene TRBV7-4; the match to TRBD1 covers 7 bases. J lost 7 bases, V lost 7 bases, and 12 bases had no gene match. Germline CDR1 and CDR2: SGHVT and SQSDAQ. CDR3 length: 15 residues. The CDR3 DNA sequence: TGTGCCAGCAACTCCCGACAGGGAGAGTCTGAAAAACTGTTTTTT. It is translated as CASNSRQGESEKLFF.

A remark on this clonotype: The CDR3 does not close with the conserved phenylalanine or tryptophan, likely indicating a read error. This chain connects TRBV18 to TRBJ1-1; D is unclear. In germline, CDR1 is KGHSH, CDR2 LQKENI. V lost 1 base, J lost 1 base, and 13 bases lay in between. CDR3 length: 16 residues. DNA of the CDR3: TGTGCCAGCTCACCACACCCCCCAGCCTCGAACACTGAAGCTTTCCTT. It translates to CASSPHPPASNTEAFL.

This clonotype has ten or more counts. The chain carries TRBV7-2 and TRBJ1-1, with 8 bases lining up with TRBD1. CDR3 size: 14 residues. Germline V gene lookup returns CDR1 SGHTA and CDR2 FQGNSA. Germline trimming cut 3 bases from V and 8 bases from J; bases unmatched to any gene: 8. CDR3 protein: CASSFDRGSLEAFF. Here the CDR3 DNA reads TGTGCCAGCAGCTTTGACAGGGGAAGTCTCGAAGCTTTCTTT.

This clonotype was seen repeatedly, ten times or more. This chain joins TRBV18 and TRBJ2-7; TRBD1 might be the D (6 bases). The V and J ends lost 4 bases and 3 bases respectively, with 19 bases between them. The CDR3 sequence is 16 residues long. The V gene's germline CDR1 is KGHSH and CDR2 LQKENI. In DNA, the CDR3 is TGTGCCAGCTCACGGACAGATTCCCTTCCCCTCTACGAGCAGTACTTC. It codes for CASSRTDSLPLYEQYF.

This clonotype occurred a few times. This chain connects TRBV3-1 to TRBJ2-7, with TRBD2 identical over 8 bases. With 4 bases clipped from V and 7 bases from J, the junction kept 12 bases outside the gene matches. CDR3 length: 15 residues. Looked up from germline, CDR1 is LGHDT and CDR2 is YNNKEL (reference sequence). In nucleotides, the CDR3 is TGTGCCAGCAGCCCCCTGGCGGGAGGTGAATTGGAGCAGTACTTC. Translating gives CASSPLAGGELEQYF.

This clonotype turned up a few times. V is TRBV30 and J is TRBJ1-1; D gene unclear. V lost 3 bases and J 8 bases, leaving 10 bases between the germline ends. Germline CDR1 reads GTSNPN; CDR2 reads SVGIG (reference sequence). The CDR3 is 11 residues long. The CDR3 region is CAWRGMGEAFF. The CDR3 DNA sequence: TGTGCCTGGAGGGGGATGGGGGAAGCTTTCTTT.

This chain links TRBV5-5 with TRBJ2-1, with 9 bases aligning to TRBD1. The CDR3 sequence is 16 residues long. V shed 1 base, J shed 6 bases, and the junction held 8 bases outside the gene matches. The germline CDR1 and CDR2 sequences are SGHKS and YYEKEE (reference sequence). The CDR3 region is CASSLSGTGTPNEQFF. As DNA, the CDR3 is TGTGCCAGCAGCTTGTCCGGGACAGGGACCCCCAATGAGCAGTTCTTC.